This entry is about one T cell receptor beta chain. These data are taken from a study of blood T cell repertoires in COVID-19. Across the study: Collection of acute and convalescent COVID-19 samples took place in the United States, Italy and Spain.

Trimming at V came to 3 bases and at J to 6 bases, leaving 5 bases not matched to a gene. CDR1 is SGHTA and CDR2 is FQGNSA in the germline V gene. The CDR3 is made up of 15 amino acids. Individuals aged about 18 to 89 years were recruited from fewer than 30 US areas. Each participant's cohort was designated according to participant-reported clinical history. In the original workflow: The authors estimated nucleated cell counts from reference gene primer amplification. Clones were sequenced by immunoSEQ multiplex PCR, and TCRdb holds only the in-frame ones, with some missing. V, J and clone size reflect that table, while D and trimming were determined from the DNA. In the table there are 250,000 to 300,000 clones, around 84% of which are singletons.

V gene TRBV7-2 combines with J gene TRBJ2-2; 9 bases line up with TRBD1. The receptor was isolated from a young man with acute COVID-19. The sample consisted of PBMCs or T cells enriched from blood (not recorded which). CDR3 in DNA: TGTGCCAGCAGCTTGGGGACAGGGACGGCCGGGGAGCTGTTTTTT. Protein: CASSLGTGTAGELFF. Full variable domain (outside the CDR3, taken from reference TRBV7-2 and TRBJ2-2): GAGVSQSPSNKVTEKGKDVELRCDPISGHTALYWYRQSLGQGLEFLIYFQGNSAPDKSGLPSDRFSAERTGGSVSTLTIQRTQQEDSAVYLCASSLGTGTAGELFFGEGSRLTVL.